The rows below give T cell receptor beta chains drawn from one sample of a study of blood T cell repertoires in COVID-19. Profiling relied on immunoSEQ multiplex PCR, and the TCRdb table lists in-frame clones only, not all of them. The top ten hold roughly 10% of the sample, which has about 180,000 clones, approximately 78% seen once. Sequencing input: peripheral blood. These receptors were obtained from a woman older than 75 with COVID-19, enrolled during active disease. CDR3s include the opening cysteine and the closing phenylalanine or tryptophan. Each record gives: V gene, clone size, J gene, D gene, CDR3 DNA, CDR3 protein. The D gene is left open where the match is weak. The size of a clone is reported for some rows only, either as once, few or many, or as a class for expanded clones.

TRBV19	few	TRBJ2-7	NA	TGTGCCAGTAGTCAGGGCCCCAGCTCCTACGAGCAGTACTTC	CASSQGPSSYEQYF
TRBV27	NA	TRBJ1-4	NA	TGTGCCAGCAGTTTCAGTCTTAATGAAAAACTGTTTTTT	CASSFSLNEKLFF
TRBV18	NA	TRBJ1-4	NA	TGTGCCAGCTCAACAACAGGGCATGACGAAAAACTGTTTTTT	CASSTTGHDEKLFF
TRBV6-2/TRBV6-3	NA	TRBJ1-5	TRBD1	TGTGCCAGCAGTACGACAGGGCTTCAGCCCCAGCATTTT	CASSTTGLQPQHF
TRBV28	NA	TRBJ2-7	TRBD2	TGTGCCAGCAGCCGGACTAGCGGAGCCTACGAGCAGTACTTC	CASSRTSGAYEQYF
TRBV6-5	NA	TRBJ1-6	NA	TGTGCCAGCACCTCGGTAAGCACGGATTCACCCCTCCACTTT	CASTSVSTDSPLHF
TRBV7-9	few	TRBJ2-1	TRBD1	TGTGCCAGCACCTCGCGACAGGGGGCGTATGAGCAGTTCTTC	CASTSRQGAYEQFF
TRBV30	NA	TRBJ1-5	NA	TGTGCCTGGAGTGTATCCGGGGGGGCTACCCAGCCCCAGCATTTT	CAWSVSGGATQPQHF
TRBV27	NA	TRBJ1-5	TRBD1	TGTGCCAGCAGTCCGCAGACAGGGCCTTATAGCAATCAGCCCCAGCATTTT	CASSPQTGPYSNQPQHF
TRBV28	NA	TRBJ1-3	TRBD1	TGTGCCAGCAGTAAGGCCCTGGACAGGGGGCTAGACACCATATATTTT	CASSKALDRGLDTIYF
TRBV5-1	NA	TRBJ2-7	TRBD2	TGCGCCAGCAGCTTGGTGGGGAGGGCCTTCGACGAGCAGTACTTC	CASSLVGRAFDEQYF
TRBV19	few	TRBJ1-5	NA	TGTGCCAGTAGTATAGGTCAGGGTAAGAGCAATCAGCCCCAGCATTTT	CASSIGQGKSNQPQHF
TRBV19	NA	TRBJ2-1	NA	TGTGCCAGTAGTACCGATAGCTCTAGCTTCGGGGACAATGAGCAGTTCTTC	CASSTDSSSFGDNEQFF
TRBV15	few	TRBJ2-7	NA	TGTGCCACCAGCAGAGGGTTTCGGGAGTACGGGCAGTACTTC	CATSRGFREYGQYF
TRBV4-1	once	TRBJ1-1	NA	TGCGCCAGCAGACTGGTGGGACAGAACACTGAAGCTTTCTTT	CASRLVGQNTEAFF
TRBV5-4	NA	TRBJ1-1	NA	TGTGCCAGCAGCTTGAACGGACTGGAAGCTTTCTTT	CASSLNGLEAFF
TRBV7-9	NA	TRBJ2-7	NA	TGTGCCAGCAGCCCGGTGGTTTGGAGGGACTACGAGCAGTACTTC	CASSPVVWRDYEQYF
TRBV7-8	NA	TRBJ1-6	NA	TGTGCCAGCACCTCCAACGGTTCACCCCTCCACTTT	CASTSNGSPLHF
TRBV9	NA	TRBJ2-2	TRBD2	TGTGCCAGCAGCGTAGTTGCGGGGGGGTTCCCAACCGGGGAGCTGTTTTTT	CASSVVAGGFPTGELFF
TRBV9	NA	TRBJ1-4	NA	TGTGCCAGCAGCGTAGGCGGCTTTTATGAAAAACTGTTTTTT	CASSVGGFYEKLFF
TRBV19	NA	TRBJ1-2	TRBD1	TGTGCCAGTAGTCTCCGGGACAGGGGTTATGGCTACACCTTC	CASSLRDRGYGYTF
TRBV10-3	NA	TRBJ1-4	NA	TGTGCCACCCGGGATAATGAAAAACTGTTTTTT	CATRDNEKLFF
TRBV7-8	NA	TRBJ1-2	TRBD1	TGTGCCAGCAGCCTGACAGGGTTGGGCTCGTTTGGCTACACCTTC	CASSLTGLGSFGYTF
TRBV14	NA	TRBJ2-7	NA	TGTGCCAGCAGCCCCCGGGGGTACGAGCAGTACTTC	CASSPRGYEQYF
TRBV5-1	NA	TRBJ1-3	NA	TGCGCCAGCAGCGCGGATGTGGGAGCTGGAAACACCATATATTTT	CASSADVGAGNTIYF
TRBV6-1	NA	TRBJ2-7	TRBD2	TGTGCCAGCAGTGAAGGCTGGACTAGCGGATACATCTCCTACGAGCAGTACTTC	CASSEGWTSGYISYEQYF
TRBV2	NA	TRBJ2-2	TRBD2	TGTGCCAGCAGTGGAAGACTAGCGGGAGTCTCCGGGGAGCTGTTTTTT	CASSGRLAGVSGELFF
TRBV9	NA	TRBJ2-5	TRBD1	TGTGCCAGCAGCCTCGGGACAGGGAGTCCCCAGTACTTC	CASSLGTGSPQYF
TRBV18	NA	TRBJ1-1	NA	TGTGCCAGCTCACCAGGACTGGGAAACACTGAAGCTTTCTTT	CASSPGLGNTEAFF
TRBV27	NA	TRBJ2-7	TRBD2	TGTGCCAGCAGTTTACGGGAGGGTTTTAACGAGCAGTACTTC	CASSLREGFNEQYF
TRBV7-2	NA	TRBJ2-5	TRBD2	TGTGCCAGCAGCTGGGCCTGGCTAGCGGGGGGCGTGCAAGAGACCCAGTACTTC	CASSWAWLAGGVQETQYF
TRBV13	NA	TRBJ2-6	TRBD1	TGTGCCACTACGACAGGGTTCGGGGCCAACGTCCTGACTTTC	CATTTGFGANVLTF
TRBV29-1	NA	TRBJ1-1	TRBD1	TGCAGCGTCGTACAGGGGGCTGGCACTGAAGCTTTCTTT	CSVVQGAGTEAFF
TRBV15	NA	TRBJ2-3	NA	TGTGCCACCAGCAGAGATCTTTCAGATACGCAGTATTTT	CATSRDLSDTQYF
TRBV19	NA	TRBJ2-1	TRBD2	TGTGCCAGTACCAAGACTAGCGGGGCCTCCAATGAGCAGTTCTTC	CASTKTSGASNEQFF
TRBV7-6	NA	TRBJ1-1	NA	TGTGCCAGCAGCTTAGACTATGAAGCTTTCTTT	CASSLDYEAFF
TRBV9	few	TRBJ2-3	TRBD2	TGTGCCAGCAGCGTAGGCCAGGGGACTAGCGGGGGTGTGGATACGCAGTATTTT	CASSVGQGTSGGVDTQYF
TRBV27	NA	TRBJ2-1	TRBD2	TGTGCCAGCAGTTGGGGACTAGAAGAGCAGTTCTTC	CASSWGLEEQFF
TRBV19	NA	TRBJ1-2	NA	TGTGCCAGTAGTATGGGGGGGTATGGCTACACCTTC	CASSMGGYGYTF
TRBV28	NA	TRBJ1-1	NA	TGTGCCAGCAGTTTAGTTTTCCGTCGCGCTGAAGCTTTCTTT	CASSLVFRRAEAFF
TRBV4-3	NA	TRBJ2-2	TRBD2	TGCGCCAGCAGCCAGGGACTAGTGACCGGGGAGCTGTTTTTT	CASSQGLVTGELFF
TRBV30	many	TRBJ2-5	TRBD1	TGTGCCTATTGGACAGGGGGCTCCCAAGAGACCCAGTACTTC	CAYWTGGSQETQYF
TRBV28	NA	TRBJ1-5	TRBD1	TGTGCCAGCAGTTTATATCAGGGGGGCCAGCCCCAGCATTTT	CASSLYQGGQPQHF
TRBV19	few	TRBJ1-4	NA	TGTGCCAGTAGTTCCCGGGAGGGATATTTTGAAAAACTGTTTTTT	CASSSREGYFEKLFF
TRBV28	NA	TRBJ1-2	NA	TGTGCCAGCAGCCAGAGACAGCCCTATGGCTACACCTTC	CASSQRQPYGYTF
TRBV21-1	once	TRBJ1-3	NA	TGTGCCAGCAGCAAAGTGGAGGCCACCATTATCTATGGAACAAAATCCTCTGGAAACACCATATATTTT	CASSKVEATIIYGTKSSGNTIYF
TRBV4-2	NA	TRBJ2-7	TRBD2	TGTGCCAGCAGCCGAGGGACTAGCGGGTCCTACGAGCAGTACTTC	CASSRGTSGSYEQYF
TRBV4-2	NA	TRBJ2-7	TRBD2	TGTGCCAGCAGCCAACAAACTAGCGGGAGTGTGTACGAGCAGTACTTC	CASSQQTSGSVYEQYF
TRBV5-4	NA	TRBJ1-2	TRBD1	TGTGCCAGCAGCTCAGAGAGCAGGGGGAACTATGGCTACACCTTC	CASSSESRGNYGYTF
TRBV2	NA	TRBJ1-1	NA	TGTGCCAGCAGAACAGGGCGGCGAGGGACTGAAGCTTTCTTT	CASRTGRRGTEAFF
TRBV6-5	NA	TRBJ1-6	TRBD1	TGTGCCAGCAGTTACGCGGGACAGGGGTTTAATTCACCCCTCCACTTT	CASSYAGQGFNSPLHF
TRBV4-3	NA	TRBJ1-2	NA	TGCGCCAGCAGCCCGACGTGGGGGGTCGACTATGGCTACACCTTC	CASSPTWGVDYGYTF
TRBV18	few	TRBJ2-2	TRBD2	TGTGCCAGCTCACGACTAGCGGGTACGAACACCGGGGAGCTGTTTTTT	CASSRLAGTNTGELFF
TRBV4-1	NA	TRBJ2-1	NA	TGCGCCAGCAGCCAGAAACCAGGGGGGATCGATGAGCAGTTCTTC	CASSQKPGGIDEQFF
TRBV5-6	NA	TRBJ1-2	TRBD1	TGTGCCAGCAGCTCACTGAAACAGGGGAACTATGGCTACACCTTC	CASSSLKQGNYGYTF
TRBV6-5	NA	TRBJ2-3	NA	TGTGCCAGCAGTTATATGACAGGTCGCACAGATACGCAGTATTTT	CASSYMTGRTDTQYF
TRBV2	NA	TRBJ1-2	NA	TGTGCCAGCAGTGAAAGCTCCGCTAGCTATGGCTACACCTTC	CASSESSASYGYTF
TRBV5-1	NA	TRBJ2-1	TRBD2	TGCGCCAGCAGCTCGGGACTAGCGGGAGGGTTTGCTTTCGGGCAGTTCTTC	CASSSGLAGGFAFGQFF
TRBV19	NA	TRBJ1-1	TRBD1	TGTGCCAGTAGTATAACGGGCAGGGGGACTGAAGCTTTCTTT	CASSITGRGTEAFF
TRBV18	few	TRBJ1-1	NA	TGTGCCAGCTCACTACAGAGGAACACTGAAGCTTTCTTT	CASSLQRNTEAFF